A single T cell receptor (beta chain) is shown here with its context. Its specificity is unknown. It was with 60 Vbeta and 13 Jbeta primers that the PCR ran. In the source study's methods: As a later analysis found, there were approximately 80 million unique TCR beta chains, of which 8.5 million to 14 million were shared. The assay was immunoSEQ multiplex PCR, and TCRdb's table has in-frame clones only and misses some. That table supplies the V and J calls and clone size; D and trimming were determined from the DNA. The sample consists of more than 95,000 clones, 75% to 90% of them appearing once. The source of the sample is a study of cytomegalovirus exposure and HLA in healthy donors. Across the study: Unique TCRs from HLA-typed donors, 80 million to 90 million of them, were held in an early data release. Study-wide findings and caveats: A likely sequencing artifact accounted for one observed cluster of highly shared sequence variants. It was confirmed in vitro that a few of the CMV-associated chains were specific for CMV antigens.

The germline gives CDR1 SGHRS, CDR2 YFSETQ. Deletions cut 4 bases from V and 7 bases from J, with 18 bases between. The CDR3 is 16 residues long. V usage is TRBV5-1 and J usage is TRBJ1-6; maybe TRBD1 (6 bases). The TCR originated in a man younger than 45 in good health and CMV-seropositive. Sequenced: PBMCs. CDR3 in amino acids: CASSPNRARDNSPLHF. Written as DNA, the CDR3 is TGCGCCAGCAGCCCAAACAGGGCCCGAGACAATTCACCCCTCCACTTT.